The T cell receptor (beta chain) under discussion was sequenced for a study of T cell responses to AZD1222 COVID-19 vaccine. With respect to this clone: The target antigen is unknown.

Profiled with immunoSEQ multiplex PCR; TCRdb holds only in-frame clones, not every one. The sample shows about 130,000 clones, roughly 84% of them seen only once. CDR1 and CDR2 (germline): KGHSH, LQKENI. The CDR3 is made up of 15 amino acids. V was trimmed by 4 bases and J by 3 bases, leaving 13 bases between them. Study-wide results and limits: Baseline antibody screening turned up just five to seven seropositive AZD1222 recipients. Samples come after the peak T cell response, not at day 14.

This sequence was found in an adult in good health. This chain uses TRBV18 with TRBJ1-3, with D perhaps matching TRBD1 (6 bases). Sequencing was performed on peripheral blood, taken on day 0 of AZD1222 vaccination. CDR3 region: CASSQQGNDGNTIYF. In DNA, the CDR3 is TGTGCCAGCTCACAACAGGGTAATGATGGAAACACCATATATTTT.